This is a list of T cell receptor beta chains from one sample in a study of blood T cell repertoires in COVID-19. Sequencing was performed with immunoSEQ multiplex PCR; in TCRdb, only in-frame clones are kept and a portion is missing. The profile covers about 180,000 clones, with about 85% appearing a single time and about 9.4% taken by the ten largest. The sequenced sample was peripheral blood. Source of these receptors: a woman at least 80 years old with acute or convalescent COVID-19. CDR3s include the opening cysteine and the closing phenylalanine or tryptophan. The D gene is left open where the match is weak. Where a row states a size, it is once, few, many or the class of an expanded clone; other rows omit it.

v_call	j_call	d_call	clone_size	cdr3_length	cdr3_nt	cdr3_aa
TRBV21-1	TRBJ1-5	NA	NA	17	TGTGCCAGCATGCAAAGAAAGGACAGGGTTACCCTGACGCCCCAGCATTTT	CASMQRKDRVTLTPQHF
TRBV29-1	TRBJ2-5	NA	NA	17	TGCAGCGTTGTGGGGCAGGAAGAGCGGGCGACCAAAGAGACCCAGTACTTC	CSVVGQEERATKETQYF
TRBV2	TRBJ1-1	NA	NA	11	TGTGCCAGCAGTGCCCGCACTGAAGCTTTCTTT	CASSARTEAFF
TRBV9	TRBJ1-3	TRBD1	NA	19	TGTGCCAGCAGCGTAGCCAGGACAGGGGGCTTTATCTCTGGAAACACCATATATTTT	CASSVARTGGFISGNTIYF
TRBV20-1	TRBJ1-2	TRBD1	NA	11	TGCAGTGCTACGGGACAGGGGGAGGACACCTTC	CSATGQGEDTF
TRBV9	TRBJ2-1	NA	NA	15	TGTGCCAGTGCGCGATTGGGAGCGACCTACAATGAGCAGTTCTTC	CASARLGATYNEQFF
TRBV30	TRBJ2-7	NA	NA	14	TGTGCCTGGAGTTTGACAGGCCTTTTTAGTGAGCAGTACTTC	CAWSLTGLFSEQYF
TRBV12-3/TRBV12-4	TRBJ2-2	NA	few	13	TGTGCCAGCAGTTTAGCGCGGCCCGGGGAGCTGTTTTTT	CASSLARPGELFF
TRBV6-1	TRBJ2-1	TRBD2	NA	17	TGTGCCAGCAGTGCAGGGACTAGCGGGGGGATTCACAATGAGCAGTTCTTC	CASSAGTSGGIHNEQFF
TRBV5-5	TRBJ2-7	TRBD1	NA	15	TGTGCCAGCAGCTTCGGGGCAGGGGGTGGGTACGAGCAGTACTTC	CASSFGAGGGYEQYF
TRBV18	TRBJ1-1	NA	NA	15	TGTGCCAGCTCACCGGGTATGGGGAGGAACACTGAAGCTTTCTTT	CASSPGMGRNTEAFF
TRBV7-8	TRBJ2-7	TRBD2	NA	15	TGTGCCAGCAGCCGTAGCGGGAGGGCCGGGTACGAGCAGTACTTC	CASSRSGRAGYEQYF
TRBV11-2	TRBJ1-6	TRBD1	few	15	TGTGCCAGCAGCTCGGGACAGGGGGTTAATTCACCCCTCCACTTT	CASSSGQGVNSPLHF
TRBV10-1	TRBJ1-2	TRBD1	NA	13	TGCGCCAGCAGAAGACAGGGGGACTATGGCTACACCTTC	CASRRQGDYGYTF
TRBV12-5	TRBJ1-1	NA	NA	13	TGTGCTACTTACCGGGTAGGGGACACTGAAGCTTTCTTT	CATYRVGDTEAFF
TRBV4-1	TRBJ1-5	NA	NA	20	TGCGCCAGCAGCCAATACCCGGGACAAGGGGACAAATATAGCAATCAGCCCCAGCATTTT	CASSQYPGQGDKYSNQPQHF
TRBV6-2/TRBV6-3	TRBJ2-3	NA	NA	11	TGTGCCAGCAGCGCCCCCAGTACGCAGTATTTT	CASSAPSTQYF
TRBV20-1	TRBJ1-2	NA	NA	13	TGCAGTGCTAGTACGGGGATCGTATATGGCTACACCTTC	CSASTGIVYGYTF
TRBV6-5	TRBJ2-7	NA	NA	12	TGTGCCAGCAGTTACGGCCCTTACGAGCAGTACTTC	CASSYGPYEQYF
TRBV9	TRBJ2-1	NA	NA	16	TGTGCCAGCAGCGTAGACAGTCTAGCCGATTACAATGAGCAGTTCTTC	CASSVDSLADYNEQFF
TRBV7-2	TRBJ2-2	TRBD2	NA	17	TGTGCCAGCAGCTTAAGCGGGACTAGCGGGAGGGTCGGGGAGCTGTTTTTT	CASSLSGTSGRVGELFF
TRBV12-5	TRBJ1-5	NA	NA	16	TGTGCTAGTGGTTTGGGGAACTTACAGGGCAATCAGCCCCAGCATTTT	CASGLGNLQGNQPQHF
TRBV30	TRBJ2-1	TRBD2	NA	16	TGTGCCTGGAGTCCTTACTCGGGACTAGCGGGCCGAGGGGAGTTCTTC	CAWSPYSGLAGRGEFF
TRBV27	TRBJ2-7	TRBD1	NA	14	TGTGCCAGCAGTTTAAGGGGGCTAACCTACGAGCAGTACTTC	CASSLRGLTYEQYF
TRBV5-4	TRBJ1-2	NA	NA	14	TGTGCCAGCAGCTTTTCTGCAGGACAGAATGGCTACACCTTC	CASSFSAGQNGYTF
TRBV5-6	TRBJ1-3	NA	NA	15	TGTGCCAGCAGCTTGGCTCCTGAGACTGGAAACACCATATATTTT	CASSLAPETGNTIYF
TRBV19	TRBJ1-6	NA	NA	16	TGTGCCAGTGTTAATTTGCCGACAGTTAATAATTCACCCCTCCACTTT	CASVNLPTVNNSPLHF
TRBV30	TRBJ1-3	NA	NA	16	TGTGCCTGGAGCCAAGGACTGTTAGTCTCTGGAAACACCATATATTTT	CAWSQGLLVSGNTIYF
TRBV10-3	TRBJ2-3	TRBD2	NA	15	TGTGCCATCAGTGAGTTTGCGGGAGCGGCAGATACGCAGTATTTT	CAISEFAGAADTQYF
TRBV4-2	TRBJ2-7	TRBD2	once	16	TGTGCCAGCAGCCAAGATCAGGCGGGAGGAGGGGGCGAGCAGTACTTC	CASSQDQAGGGGEQYF
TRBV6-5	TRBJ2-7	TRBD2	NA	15	TGTGCCAGCAGCCCCTGGACTAGCAGCAACTACGAGCAGTACTTC	CASSPWTSSNYEQYF
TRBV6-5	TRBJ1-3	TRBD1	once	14	TGTGCCAGCAGCGTTACAGGGGGCTTGGACACCATATATTTT	CASSVTGGLDTIYF
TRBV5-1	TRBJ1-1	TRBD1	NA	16	TGCGCCAGCAGCTTTCGACAGGGGGAAATGAACACTGAAGCTTTCTTT	CASSFRQGEMNTEAFF
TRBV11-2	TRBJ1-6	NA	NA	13	TGTGCCAGCAGCTCCCCCGGGAATTCACCCCTCCACTTT	CASSSPGNSPLHF
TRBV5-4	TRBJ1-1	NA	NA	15	TGTGCCAGCAGCTTGGGGTATCAGGGGACAACTGAAGCTTTCTTT	CASSLGYQGTTEAFF
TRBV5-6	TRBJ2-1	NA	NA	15	TGTGCCAGCAGCTGGGGGCACACAAGGGGCAATGAGCAGTTCTTC	CASSWGHTRGNEQFF
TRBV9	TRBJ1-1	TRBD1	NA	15	TGTGCCAGCAGCGGCCCCGGGACAGGGAACACTGAAGCTTTCTTT	CASSGPGTGNTEAFF
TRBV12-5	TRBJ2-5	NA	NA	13	TGTGCTAGTGTCCGGACCGAAACGGGGGCCCAGTACTTC	CASVRTETGAQYF
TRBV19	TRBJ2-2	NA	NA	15	TGTGCCAGTAGCCAACAGGAAACAGCGCACGGGGAGCTGTTTTTT	CASSQQETAHGELFF
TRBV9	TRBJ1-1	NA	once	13	TGTGCCAGCAGCGTATTAGGGGACACTGAAGCTTTCTTT	CASSVLGDTEAFF
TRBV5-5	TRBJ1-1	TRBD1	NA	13	TGTGCCAGCGGCTGGACAGGGAACACTGAAGCTTTCTTT	CASGWTGNTEAFF
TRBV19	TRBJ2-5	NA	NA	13	TGTGCCAGTAGTATAGATTCCCGGGAGACCCAGTACTTC	CASSIDSRETQYF
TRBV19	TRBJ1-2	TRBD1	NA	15	TGTGCCAGTAGTGTTGTGGACAGGGTGAACTATGGCTACACCTTC	CASSVVDRVNYGYTF
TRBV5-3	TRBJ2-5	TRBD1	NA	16	TGTGCCAGAAGCCAGGGACAGTCATCCGTCCAAGAGACCCAGTACTTC	CARSQGQSSVQETQYF
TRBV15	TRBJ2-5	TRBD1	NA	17	TGTGCCACCAGCAGAGATCTACAGGGGGGCTACCAAGAGACCCAGTACTTC	CATSRDLQGGYQETQYF
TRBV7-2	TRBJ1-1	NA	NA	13	TGTGCCAGCAGCTTAGTGAAGGGGTCTGAAGCTTTCTTT	CASSLVKGSEAFF
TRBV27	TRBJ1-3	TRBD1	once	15	TGTGCCAGCAGTCGACAGGGGGTAGCGGGAAACACCATATATTTT	CASSRQGVAGNTIYF
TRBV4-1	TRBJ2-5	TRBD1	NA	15	TGCGCCAGCAGCCAAGAGGGCCAGGGGGCCGTGACCCAGTACTTC	CASSQEGQGAVTQYF
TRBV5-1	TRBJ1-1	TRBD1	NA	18	TGCGCCAGCAGCCGCGGCGCTTTTGGAAAGGGGGCGAACACTGAAGCTTTCTTT	CASSRGAFGKGANTEAFF
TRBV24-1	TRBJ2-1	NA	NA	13	TGTGCCACCAGTGATACAGGTCACAATGAGCAGTTCTTC	CATSDTGHNEQFF
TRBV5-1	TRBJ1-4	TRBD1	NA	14	TGCGCCAGCGGGGACAGGGAGACTAATGAAAAACTGTTTTTT	CASGDRETNEKLFF
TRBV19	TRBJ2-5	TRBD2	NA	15	TGTGCCAGTAGTACACTAGCGGGAGGAGGAGAGACCCAGTACTTC	CASSTLAGGGETQYF
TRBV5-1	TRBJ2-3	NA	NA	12	TGCGCCAGCAGCTTGGCGGTGGATACGCAGTATTTT	CASSLAVDTQYF
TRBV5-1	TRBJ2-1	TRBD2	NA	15	TGCGCCAGCAGCCCTAGCGGGGTCACCTACAATGAGCAGTTCTTC	CASSPSGVTYNEQFF
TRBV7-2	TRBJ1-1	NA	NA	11	TGTGCCAGCAGCTTAGGTCGTGAAGCTTTCTTT	CASSLGREAFF
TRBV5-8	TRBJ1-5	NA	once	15	TGTGCCAGCAGCGGCAGGGTCTCGGGCAATCAGCCCCAGCATTTT	CASSGRVSGNQPQHF